This T cell receptor beta chain came from a study of beta chain features in type 1 diabetes (dated by TCRdb to about 2018). For context, the study as a whole: No differences in mean age, gender distribution, total cell number or subset yield were found between patients and healthy donors. Naive and central memory subsets were obtained from all 28 donors, but regulatory and stem cell-like memory subsets were isolated from only 8 patients and about eight healthy donors. Across all samples, about 110 million sorted cells were examined, and cell number per subset correlated strongly with RNA yield. The study compared TCRB repertoires of sorted circulating CD4+ T cell subsets between recently diagnosed type 1 diabetes patients and matched healthy donors. The research as a whole found: HLA sub-analyses involved small numbers of individuals, so any influence of HLA type on TCRB rearrangement remained unresolved. Because cDNA was sequenced instead of genomic DNA, highly expressing activated cells could be over-represented, though the groups showed no difference in activation or CD3 levels. PCR might favor shorter templates, but patient and control samples were amplified and corrected together, so any skew would affect both groups equally. Naive, central memory and regulatory TCRB repertoires appeared to be more similar among patients than among healthy donors. Type 1 diabetes patients showed a moderate but significant shortening of TCRB CDR3 length in all four CD4+ subsets. Patients with type 1 diabetes made fewer insertions and deleted more nucleotides at VDJ recombination sites, implying thymic rearrangement abnormalities.

Each donor gave one peripheral blood draw, averaging approximately 110 mL, which was collected into heparinised tubes. Naive, central memory, regulatory and stem cell-like memory CD4+ T cells were sorted on a BD FACSAria II using a panel including CD45RO, CCR7, CD25, CD127, CD95 and CD27. A purity above 98% was achieved for all sorted populations. PBMCs were isolated right away by Lymphoprep density gradient centrifugation and were stained directly, without culture. So that batch effects would be minimized, each experiment stained and sorted samples in pairs, pairing one healthy donor with one patient. The entire isolated RNA was reverse transcribed using the High Capacity cDNA Reverse Transcription Kit, and thus expressed TCRB transcripts were sequenced. Deep immunoSEQ sequencing was performed on naive, central memory and regulatory T cell samples, with an average of around 3.5 million total reads per sample. Sorted cells were lysed in RLT buffer, and RNA was extracted using DNase-treated RNeasy Micro or Mini kits according to cell number. To prevent cross-contamination, each cell subset was processed individually, whereas patient and healthy donor samples were processed jointly. The immunoSEQ multiplex PCR was used to amplify TCRB sequences from cDNA, yielding 87-bp fragments that span the CDR3 region. Amplicons were sequenced on the Illumina HiSeq platform. Under the source paper's analysis protocol: PCR bias was computationally corrected using synthetic template baselines, reads within Hamming distance 2 were collapsed, and singletons that could not be merged were discarded. Reads were aligned against IMGT to assign V, D and J genes, CDR3 length and insertions or deletions at six rearrangement sites. Within each subset, clonotype counts were normalized to sorted cell number, after which true diversity and Gini coefficients were computed with the tcR R package. The overlap coefficient, calculated on TCRB nucleotide sequences, was used to measure repertoire sharing. Out-of-frame TCRB sequences from naive cells were analyzed as a proxy for the pre-selection repertoire. What TCRdb holds here is the immuneACCESS table cut down to in-frame rearrangements. Part of the clones is not present; checked against another copy, under half of the missing clones reflect an unresolved V gene, and the others are unexplained. V and J calls and clone size come straight from that table; D and trimming were deduced from the DNA. The sample table lists around 250,000 clones, roughly 20% of them with a count of one. The top ten hold 0.028% of the sample.

V gives up 11 bases and J gives up 5 bases, and the segment between their germline ends measures 18 bases. Its CDR3 holds 14 amino acids, cysteine through phenylalanine. Only the CDR3 region is kept as DNA, spanning 42 bases read in frame from base 1. From the germline V gene (reference sequence), CDR1 is MNHEY and CDR2 is SMNVEV. As to this clone: Which antigen it targets is not known. There are no base qualities to consult, and no much larger clone falls within one base.

Sequenced material: naive CD4+ T cells from blood. The sample's cell subset or site, from its label and the paper: true naive CD4+ T cells. The V and J genes are TRBV27 and TRBJ2-2; D gene: possibly TRBD2, on 7 matching bases. This clonotype originated in a woman aged 40 to 49 with type 1 diabetes. Here is the DNA: TGTGCCGCTGGGGGACACGGGGGGACCGGGGAGCTGTTTTTT. Its translation reads: CAAGGHGGTGELFF.